The entry that follows covers one TCR beta chain sequence. Study members were between about 18 and 95 years old and lived in 24 US regions. Sequencing was performed with immunoSEQ multiplex PCR; in TCRdb, only in-frame clones are kept and a portion is missing. The top ten clones hold roughly 0.7% of a sample with 450,000 to 600,000 clones, about 85% of them seen once. The data stem from a study of blood T cell repertoires in COVID-19. Sequenced: PBMCs or T cells enriched from blood (not recorded which). This receptor was identified in a woman aged 18-29 years who had recovered from COVID-19.

CDR3 sequence reads: CASSQRSTGGAYEQYF. The CDR3 nucleotides read TGCGCCAGCAGCCAAAGGTCGACAGGGGGGGCCTACGAGCAGTACTTC. J is TRBJ2-7 and V is TRBV4-1; TRBD1 agrees at 9 bases. V shed 2 bases, J shed 2 bases, and the junction held 7 bases outside the gene matches. CDR1 is MGHRA and CDR2 is YSYEKL in the germline V gene. The CDR3 is 16 amino acids.